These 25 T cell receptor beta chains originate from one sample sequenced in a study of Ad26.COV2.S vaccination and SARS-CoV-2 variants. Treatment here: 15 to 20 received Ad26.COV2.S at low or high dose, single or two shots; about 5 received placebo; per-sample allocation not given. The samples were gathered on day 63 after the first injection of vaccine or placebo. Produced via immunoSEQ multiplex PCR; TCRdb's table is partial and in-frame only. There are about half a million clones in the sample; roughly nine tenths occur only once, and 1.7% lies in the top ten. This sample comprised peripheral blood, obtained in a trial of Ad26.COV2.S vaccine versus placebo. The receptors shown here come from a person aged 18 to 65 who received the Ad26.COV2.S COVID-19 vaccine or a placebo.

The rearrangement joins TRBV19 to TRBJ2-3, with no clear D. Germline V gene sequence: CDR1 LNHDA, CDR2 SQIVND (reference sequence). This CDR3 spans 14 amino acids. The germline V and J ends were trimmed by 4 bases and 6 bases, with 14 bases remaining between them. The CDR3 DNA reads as TGTGCCAGTAGTACCGACCCAGCGAGTGATACGCAGTATTTT. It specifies CASSTDPASDTQYF.

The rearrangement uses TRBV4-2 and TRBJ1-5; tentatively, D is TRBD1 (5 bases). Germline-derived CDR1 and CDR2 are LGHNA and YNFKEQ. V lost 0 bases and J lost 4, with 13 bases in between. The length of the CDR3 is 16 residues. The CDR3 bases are TGTGCCAGCAGCCAAGATCTATCCAGGGCTAATCAGCCCCAGCATTTT. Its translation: CASSQDLSRANQPQHF.

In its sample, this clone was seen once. In DNA, the CDR3 is TGTGCCAGCAGTGTAAATTGGGACTTCGGGACCCAGTACTTC. Translation gives CASSVNWDFGTQYF. The V gene is TRBV25-1, the J gene TRBJ2-5; the D gene is possibly TRBD2 (6 bases). V lost 4 bases and J lost 7, with 16 bases in between. Germline CDR1 MGHDK, CDR2 SYGVNS. This CDR3 region has 14 residues.

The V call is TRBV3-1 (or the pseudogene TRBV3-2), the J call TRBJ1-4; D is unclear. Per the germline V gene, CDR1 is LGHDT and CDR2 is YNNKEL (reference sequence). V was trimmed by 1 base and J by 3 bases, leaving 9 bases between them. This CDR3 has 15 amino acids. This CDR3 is CASSQVSAANEKLFF. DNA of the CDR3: TGTGCCAGCAGCCAAGTGTCCGCGGCTAATGAAAAACTGTTTTTT.

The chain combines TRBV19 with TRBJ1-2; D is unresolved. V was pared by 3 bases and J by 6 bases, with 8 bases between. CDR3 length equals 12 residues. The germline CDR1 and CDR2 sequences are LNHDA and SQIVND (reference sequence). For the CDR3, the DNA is TGTGCCAGTAGTATGACGGGTAATGGCTACACCTTC. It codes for CASSMTGNGYTF.

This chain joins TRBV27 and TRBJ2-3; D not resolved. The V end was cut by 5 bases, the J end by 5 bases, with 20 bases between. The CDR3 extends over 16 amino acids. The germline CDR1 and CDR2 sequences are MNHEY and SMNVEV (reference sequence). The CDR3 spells CASSPRASQPGDTQYF. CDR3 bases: TGTGCCAGCAGTCCCCGGGCCTCACAGCCAGGAGATACGCAGTATTTT.

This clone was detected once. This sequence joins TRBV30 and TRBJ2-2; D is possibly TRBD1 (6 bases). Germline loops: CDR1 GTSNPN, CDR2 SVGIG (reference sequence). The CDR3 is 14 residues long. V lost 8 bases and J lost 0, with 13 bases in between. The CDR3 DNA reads TGTGCCCAGGCCACAGGGCCGAACACCGGGGAGCTGTTTTTT. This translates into CAQATGPNTGELFF.

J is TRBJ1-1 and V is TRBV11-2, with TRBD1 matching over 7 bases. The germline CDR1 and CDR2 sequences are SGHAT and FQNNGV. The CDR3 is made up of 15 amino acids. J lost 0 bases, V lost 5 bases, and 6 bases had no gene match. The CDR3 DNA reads TGTGCCAGCAGCCTACAGGGGCTCATGAACACTGAAGCTTTCTTT. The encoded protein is CASSLQGLMNTEAFF. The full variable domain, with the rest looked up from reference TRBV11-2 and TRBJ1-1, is EAGVAQSPRYKIIEKRQSVAFWCNPISGHATLYWYQQILGQGPKLLIQFQNNGVVDDSQLPKDRFSAERLKGVDSTLKIQPAKLEDSAVYLCASSLQGLMNTEAFFGQGTRLTVV.

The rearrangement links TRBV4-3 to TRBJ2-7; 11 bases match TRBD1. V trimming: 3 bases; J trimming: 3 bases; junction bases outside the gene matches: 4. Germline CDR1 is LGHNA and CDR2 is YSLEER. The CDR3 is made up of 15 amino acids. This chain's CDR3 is CASSQGQGEIYEQYF. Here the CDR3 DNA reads TGCGCCAGCAGCCAGGGACAGGGGGAAATCTACGAGCAGTACTTC.

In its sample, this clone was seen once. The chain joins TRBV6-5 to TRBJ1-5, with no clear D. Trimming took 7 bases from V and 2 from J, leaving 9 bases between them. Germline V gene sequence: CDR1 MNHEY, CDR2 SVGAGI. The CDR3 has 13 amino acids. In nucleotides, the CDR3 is TGTGCCAGCAAAAACCAGGGCAATCAGCCCCAGCATTTT. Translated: CASKNQGNQPQHF.

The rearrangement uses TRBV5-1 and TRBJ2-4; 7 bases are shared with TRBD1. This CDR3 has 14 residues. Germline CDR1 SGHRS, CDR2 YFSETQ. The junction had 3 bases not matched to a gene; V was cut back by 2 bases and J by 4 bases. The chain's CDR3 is CASSLTQGKNIQYF. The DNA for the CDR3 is TGCGCCAGCAGCTTAACACAGGGGAAAAACATTCAGTACTTC.

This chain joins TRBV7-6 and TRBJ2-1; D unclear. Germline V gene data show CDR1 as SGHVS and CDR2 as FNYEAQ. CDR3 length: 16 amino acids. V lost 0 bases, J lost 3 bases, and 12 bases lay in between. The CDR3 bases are TGTGCCAGCAGCTTAGCAACGGGTTCTAGCTACAATGAGCAGTTCTTC. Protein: CASSLATGSSYNEQFF.

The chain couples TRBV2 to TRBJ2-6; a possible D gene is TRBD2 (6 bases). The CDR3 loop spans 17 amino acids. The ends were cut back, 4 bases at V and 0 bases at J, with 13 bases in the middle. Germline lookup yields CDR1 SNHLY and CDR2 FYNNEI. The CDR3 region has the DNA TGTGCCAGCAGTGTCGGGGGAGATGGCTCTGGGGCCAACGTCCTGACTTTC. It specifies CASSVGGDGSGANVLTF. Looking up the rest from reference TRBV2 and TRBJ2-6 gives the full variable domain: EPEVTQTPSHQVTQMGQEVILRCVPISNHLYFYWYRQILGQKVEFLVSFYNNEISEKSEIFDDQFSVERPDGSNFTLKIRSTKLEDSAMYFCASSVGGDGSGANVLTFGAGSRLTVL.

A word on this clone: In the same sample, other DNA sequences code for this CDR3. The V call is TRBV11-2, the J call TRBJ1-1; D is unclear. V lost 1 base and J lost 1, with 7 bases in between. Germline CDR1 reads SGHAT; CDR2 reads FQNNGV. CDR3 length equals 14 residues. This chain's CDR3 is CASSLVSGNTEAFF. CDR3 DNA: TGTGCCAGCAGCTTAGTTTCCGGGAACACTGAAGCTTTCTTT.

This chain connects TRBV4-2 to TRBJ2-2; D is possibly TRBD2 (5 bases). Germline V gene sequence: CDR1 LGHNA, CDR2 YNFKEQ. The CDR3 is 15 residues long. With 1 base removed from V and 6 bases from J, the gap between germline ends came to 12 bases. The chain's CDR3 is CASSQAGSLSGELFF. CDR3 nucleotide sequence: TGTGCCAGCAGCCAAGCGGGGTCCCTTTCCGGGGAGCTGTTTTTT.

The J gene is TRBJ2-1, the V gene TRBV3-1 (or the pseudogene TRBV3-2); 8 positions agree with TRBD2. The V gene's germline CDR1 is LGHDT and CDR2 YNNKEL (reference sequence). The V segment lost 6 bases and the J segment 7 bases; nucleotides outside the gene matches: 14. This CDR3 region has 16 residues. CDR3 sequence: CASSPLAGRLGNEQFF. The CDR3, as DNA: TGTGCCAGCAGTCCATTAGCGGGAAGATTGGGAAATGAGCAGTTCTTC.

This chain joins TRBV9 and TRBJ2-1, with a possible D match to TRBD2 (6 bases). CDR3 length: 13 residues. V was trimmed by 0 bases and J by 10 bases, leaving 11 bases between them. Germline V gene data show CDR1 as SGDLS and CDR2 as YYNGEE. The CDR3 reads CASSVVPTREQFF. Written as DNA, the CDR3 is TGTGCCAGCAGCGTAGTGCCGACTAGAGAGCAGTTCTTC. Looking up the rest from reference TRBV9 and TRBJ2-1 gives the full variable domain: DSGVTQTPKHLITATGQRVTLRCSPRSGDLSVYWYQQSLDQGLQFLIQYYNGEERAKGNILERFSAQQFPDLHSELNLSSLELGDSALYFCASSVVPTREQFFGPGTRLTVL.

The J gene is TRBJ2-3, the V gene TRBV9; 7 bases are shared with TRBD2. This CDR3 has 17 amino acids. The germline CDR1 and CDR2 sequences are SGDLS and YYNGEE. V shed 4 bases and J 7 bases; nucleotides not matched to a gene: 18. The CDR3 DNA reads TGTGCCAGCAGCCCCCGGCACCCGGGGGGAAGGTCGCATACGCAGTATTTT. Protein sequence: CASSPRHPGGRSHTQYF.

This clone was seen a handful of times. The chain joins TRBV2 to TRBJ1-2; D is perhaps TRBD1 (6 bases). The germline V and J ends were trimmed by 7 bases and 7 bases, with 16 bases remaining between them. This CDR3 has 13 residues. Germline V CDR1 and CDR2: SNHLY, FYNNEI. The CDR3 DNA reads TGTGCCAGCACCACAGGGCCCACGGTTGGCTACACCTTC. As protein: CASTTGPTVGYTF.

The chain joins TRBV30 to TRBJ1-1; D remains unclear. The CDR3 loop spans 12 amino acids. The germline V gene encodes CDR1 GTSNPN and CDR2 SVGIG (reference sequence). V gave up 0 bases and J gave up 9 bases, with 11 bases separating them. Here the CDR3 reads CAWSVQGGQAFF. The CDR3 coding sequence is TGTGCCTGGAGTGTACAAGGCGGCCAAGCTTTCTTT.

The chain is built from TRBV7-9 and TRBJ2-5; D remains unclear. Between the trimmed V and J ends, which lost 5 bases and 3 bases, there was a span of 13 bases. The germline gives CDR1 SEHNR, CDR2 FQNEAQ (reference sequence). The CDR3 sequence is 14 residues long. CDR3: CASSPATEKETQYF. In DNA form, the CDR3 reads TGTGCCAGCAGCCCGGCCACAGAGAAAGAGACCCAGTACTTC.

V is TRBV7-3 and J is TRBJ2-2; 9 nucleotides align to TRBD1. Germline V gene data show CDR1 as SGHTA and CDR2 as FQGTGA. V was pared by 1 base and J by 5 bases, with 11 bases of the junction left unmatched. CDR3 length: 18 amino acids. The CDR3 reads CASSLIITGQGVTGELFF. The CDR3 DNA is TGTGCCAGCAGCTTAATCATTACGGGACAGGGAGTTACCGGGGAGCTGTTTTTT.

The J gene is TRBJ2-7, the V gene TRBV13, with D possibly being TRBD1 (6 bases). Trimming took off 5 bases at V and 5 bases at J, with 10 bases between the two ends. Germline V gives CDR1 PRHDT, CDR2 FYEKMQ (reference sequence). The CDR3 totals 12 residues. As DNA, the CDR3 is TGTGCCAGCAGCCTTAACAGGGACGAGCAGTACTTC. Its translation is CASSLNRDEQYF.

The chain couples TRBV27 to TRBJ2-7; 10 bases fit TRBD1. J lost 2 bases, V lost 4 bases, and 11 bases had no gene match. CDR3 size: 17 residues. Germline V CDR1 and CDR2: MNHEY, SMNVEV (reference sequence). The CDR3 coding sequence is TGTGCCAGCAGTTATTTGGTGGGGGACAGGGGTACCTACGAGCAGTACTTC. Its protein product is CASSYLVGDRGTYEQYF.

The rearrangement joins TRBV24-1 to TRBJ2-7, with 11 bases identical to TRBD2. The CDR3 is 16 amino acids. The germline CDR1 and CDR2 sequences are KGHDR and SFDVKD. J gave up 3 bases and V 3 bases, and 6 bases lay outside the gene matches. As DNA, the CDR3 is TGTGCCACCAGTGATCCCGCTAGCGGGGGGAACTACGAGCAGTACTTC. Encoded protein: CATSDPASGGNYEQYF.